One sample yielded the 22 T cell receptor beta chains listed below, sequenced in a study of PD-1 blockade in classical Hodgkin lymphoma. As for time point: newly diagnosed, previously untreated cHL patient sample. Magnetic negative selection was used to purify CD4+ T cells from thawed PBMCs. Assay: immunoSEQ multiplex PCR; the TCRdb copy retains only in-frame clones and omits some. The table has more than 15,000 clones, 92% seen once. Sample: CD4+ T cells from blood. These receptors were taken from a human donor with classical Hodgkin lymphoma.

V is TRBV30 and J is TRBJ2-1; D is tentatively TRBD1 or TRBD2 (6 bases each). CDR1 GTSNPN and CDR2 SVGIG come from the germline V gene (reference sequence). V lost 3 bases and J lost 7, with 16 bases in between. The CDR3 is 14 amino acids. CDR3 nucleotide sequence: TGTGCCTGGAGGCCCGGGGGCGCCCGGAATGAGCAGTTCTTC. The encoded protein is CAWRPGGARNEQFF. The full variable domain, rest sourced from reference TRBV30 and TRBJ2-1, is SQTIHQWPATLVQPVGSPLSLECTVEGTSNPNLYWYRQAAGRGLQLLFYSVGIGQISSEVPQNLSASRPQDRQFILSSKKLLLSDSGFYLCAWRPGGARNEQFFGPGTRLTVL.

The V call is TRBV28, the J call TRBJ1-4; D is unresolved. The V and J ends lost 6 bases and 2 bases respectively, with 7 bases between them. Looked up from germline, CDR1 is MDHEN and CDR2 is SYDVKM. The CDR3 contains 13 residues. Here the CDR3 reads CASRRTTNEKLFF. The CDR3, as DNA: TGTGCCAGCAGAAGGACCACTAATGAAAAACTGTTTTTT.

The chain uses TRBV15 and TRBJ1-4, with D maybe TRBD1 (5 bases). This CDR3 contains 18 residues. Germline values: CDR1 LNHNV, CDR2 YYDKDF (reference sequence). V was shortened by 3 bases and J by 3 bases, with 20 bases between the two germline ends. CDR3 DNA: TGTGCCACCAGCAGGGGGCCGGGGCGTCTGAGGGCTAATGAAAAACTGTTTTTT. This sequence encodes CATSRGPGRLRANEKLFF.

This clone was recorded only once. The J gene is TRBJ2-7, the V gene TRBV11-2; 7 bases align to TRBD1. The V and J ends lost 5 bases and 2 bases, in that order; junction bases with no gene match: 6. From germline, CDR1 is SGHAT and CDR2 FQNNGV. This CDR3 comprises 14 residues. In nucleotides, the CDR3 is TGTGCCAGCAGCCGGGACAGACTAACCTACGAGCAGTACTTC. Translation gives CASSRDRLTYEQYF.

The rearrangement uses TRBV19 and TRBJ2-1, with 14 bases fitting TRBD2. J was trimmed by 3 bases and V by 4 bases; bases with no gene match: 2. The CDR3 is 16 residues long. CDR1 LNHDA and CDR2 SQIVND come from the germline V gene (reference sequence). The CDR3 protein is CASSKGLAGVYNEQFF. For the CDR3, the DNA is TGTGCCAGTAGTAAGGGACTAGCGGGAGTCTACAATGAGCAGTTCTTC.

For the CDR3, the DNA is TGTGCCAGCAGCAAAGAGGCCGGGACTAGGTACGAGCAGTACTTC. This codes for CASSKEAGTRYEQYF. The V and J genes are TRBV21-1 and TRBJ2-7; TRBD2, the table's D call, was not compared with the DNA. TRBV21-1 is a listed pseudogene. The CDR3 is made up of 15 amino acids.

The V call is TRBV5-1, the J call TRBJ1-4; D is possibly TRBD1 (6 bases). The V gene lost 0 bases and the J gene lost 6 bases, with 9 bases spanning the gap. Germline V gene data show CDR1 as SGHRS and CDR2 as YFSETQ. The length of the CDR3 is 14 residues. The chain's CDR3 is CASSLEPGDEKLFF. The CDR3 nucleotides are TGCGCCAGCAGCTTGGAGCCAGGGGATGAAAAACTGTTTTTT.

The V gene is TRBV28, the J gene TRBJ1-5; 7 nucleotides align to TRBD1. Germline V lookup: CDR1 MDHEN, CDR2 SYDVKM. Trimming at V came to 8 bases and at J to 4 bases, leaving 11 bases not matched to a gene. The CDR3 length is 15 residues. The CDR3 spells CASSSRDSANQPQHF. In DNA form, the CDR3 reads TGTGCCAGCTCCTCCCGGGACAGTGCAAATCAGCCCCAGCATTTT.

The chain links TRBV11-2 to TRBJ2-4; 7 bases are shared with TRBD2. CDR1 SGHAT and CDR2 FQNNGV come from the germline V gene. V gave up 0 bases and J gave up 3 bases; unmatched junction bases: 5. The CDR3 runs to 16 residues. The CDR3 region has the DNA TGTGCCAGCAGCTTAGATCTAGCGGTAGGCAAAAACATTCAGTACTTC. It specifies CASSLDLAVGKNIQYF. Combining the CDR3 with reference TRBV11-2 and TRBJ2-4 gives the whole variable domain EAGVAQSPRYKIIEKRQSVAFWCNPISGHATLYWYQQILGQGPKLLIQFQNNGVVDDSQLPKDRFSAERLKGVDSTLKIQPAKLEDSAVYLCASSLDLAVGKNIQYFGAGTRLSVL.

Concerning this clone itself: A read error may produce the germline difference seen at one junction end. The rearrangement joins TRBV19 to TRBJ1-5, with TRBD1 matching 8 bases. Per germline, CDR1 LNHDA and CDR2 SQIVND (reference sequence). This CDR3 comprises 15 residues. The CDR3 reads CASSIDGQGGQPRHF. The CDR3 nucleotides are TGTGCCAGTAGTATAGACGGACAGGGAGGTCAGCCCCGGCATTTT.

The V gene is TRBV28, the J gene TRBJ2-7; no clear D gene. CDR3 length: 16 amino acids. The V gene's germline CDR1 is MDHEN and CDR2 SYDVKM. Trimming shortened V by 6 bases and J by 0 bases, and 18 bases separated the two germline ends. CDR3 protein: CASRPTHPGTSYEQYF. The CDR3 DNA sequence: TGTGCCAGCAGACCAACCCATCCAGGCACCTCCTACGAGCAGTACTTC.

The gene calls are TRBV7-6 and TRBJ1-2; D possibly corresponds to TRBD1 (6 bases). Trimming shortened V by 2 bases and J by 4 bases, and 8 bases separated the two germline ends. In germline, CDR1 is SGHVS, CDR2 FNYEAQ. The CDR3 runs to 13 residues. In DNA form, the CDR3 reads TGTGCCAGCAGCTTAAAGGGGGGCTATGGCTACACCTTC. Its translation: CASSLKGGYGYTF.

The chain has TRBV5-3 and TRBJ2-1, with TRBD2 matching 10 bases. TRBV5-3 is labeled an ORF, and its function is uncertain. V gave up 0 bases and J gave up 5 bases; unmatched junction bases: 2. The CDR3 contains 15 residues. The CDR3 region is CARSLESGRDNEQFF. As DNA, the CDR3 is TGTGCCAGAAGCTTGGAAAGCGGGAGGGACAATGAGCAGTTCTTC.

The sample holds one count of this clone. This rearrangement joins TRBV10-3 to TRBJ2-1; D uncertain. V was cut by 0 bases and J by 0 bases, with 12 bases left in between. The CDR3 has 17 amino acids. Germline V gene lookup returns CDR1 ENHRY and CDR2 SYGVKD. This CDR3 is CAISESRLTGSYNEQFF. The CDR3 nucleotides read TGTGCCATCAGTGAGTCGAGACTTACTGGCTCCTACAATGAGCAGTTCTTC.

CDR3 DNA: TGCGCCAGCAGGACCGGGTCACGCGTCGACGAGCAGTACTTC. The encoded protein is CASRTGSRVDEQYF. J is TRBJ2-7 and V is TRBV5-1; D is undetermined. This CDR3 has 14 amino acids. CDR1 SGHRS and CDR2 YFSETQ come from the germline V gene. Trimming removed 5 bases from V and 5 bases from J, with 17 bases in between.

The chain joins TRBV7-9 to TRBJ2-3; TRBD2 agrees at 12 bases. This CDR3 comprises 16 residues. V shed 1 base and J 2 bases; nucleotides not matched to a gene: 1. Germline V CDR1 and CDR2: SEHNR, FQNEAQ (reference sequence). In DNA, the CDR3 is TGTGCCAGCAGCTTAGGACTAGCGGGAGCCACAGATACGCAGTATTTT. This sequence encodes CASSLGLAGATDTQYF.

The chain has TRBV7-3 and TRBJ2-1; 9 nucleotides agree with TRBD2. V lost 5 bases, J lost 6 bases, and 11 bases stayed unmatched. The germline CDR1 and CDR2 sequences are SGHTA and FQGTGA. The length of the CDR3 is 16 residues. The DNA for the CDR3 is TGTGCCAGCAGCGCAAGGGCGGGAGGGCCTATCAATGAGCAGTTCTTC. Translating it yields CASSARAGGPINEQFF.

This rearrangement joins TRBV4-1 to TRBJ2-1; D gene uncertain. The CDR3 runs 15 residues. With 0 bases removed from V and 5 bases from J, the gap between germline ends came to 11 bases. Germline V CDR1 and CDR2: MGHRA, YSYEKL. For the CDR3, the DNA is TGCGCCAGCAGCCAAGATAGTAGGACGCACAATGAGCAGTTCTTC. It is translated as CASSQDSRTHNEQFF.

The J gene is TRBJ1-2, the V gene TRBV7-9; no clear D. Trimming removed 6 bases from V and 0 bases from J, with 11 bases in between. From germline, CDR1 is SEHNR and CDR2 FQNEAQ (reference sequence). The CDR3 is made up of 14 amino acids. The CDR3 protein is CASRPSASNYGYTF. Written as DNA, the CDR3 is TGTGCCAGCAGGCCTTCGGCGTCTAACTATGGCTACACCTTC.

The chain recombines TRBV28 with TRBJ2-7; TRBD2 agrees at 7 bases. Germline CDR1 MDHEN, CDR2 SYDVKM. The CDR3 spans 15 residues. Trimming took 10 bases from V and 0 from J; bases not matched to a gene: 12. The CDR3 sequence is CATRLADKSSYEQYF. The CDR3 DNA is TGTGCCACCAGACTAGCAGACAAGAGCTCCTACGAGCAGTACTTC.

This clone occurred once. The chain links TRBV5-6 to TRBJ2-7; D remains ambiguous. In germline, CDR1 is SGHDT, CDR2 YYEEEE. V was shortened by 4 bases and J by 7 bases, with 15 bases between the two germline ends. The CDR3 contains 13 residues. CDR3 residues: CASSPAGVGEQYF. In DNA form, the CDR3 reads TGTGCCAGCAGCCCTGCAGGAGTAGGGGAGCAGTACTTC.

This sequence joins TRBV15 and TRBJ1-2; D is undetermined. The V gene's germline CDR1 is LNHNV and CDR2 YYDKDF (reference sequence). With 0 bases removed from V and 2 bases from J, the gap between germline ends came to 7 bases. This CDR3 contains 14 residues. The chain's CDR3 is CATSRENLNYGYTF. CDR3 sequence (DNA): TGTGCCACCAGCAGAGAGAACTTAAACTATGGCTACACCTTC.